Below, 10 T cell receptor beta chains from the same sample are listed, as sequenced in a study of CD8+ T cells in alopecia areata. Treatment here: oral pan-JAK inhibitor, 5-10 mg twice daily. Sequencing templates came from extracted RNA that was reverse transcribed into cDNA. Repertoires were generated with immunoSEQ multiplex PCR, while TCRdb's copy carries only in-frame clones and drops some. Of about 210,000 clones in the sample, 50% to 60% were seen once. The sequenced sample was CD4+ T cells sorted from blood, obtained at week 4, from a patient treated with tofacitinib. These receptors originate from a human donor with alopecia areata.

The chain uses TRBV29-1 and TRBJ2-3; 8 positions match TRBD1. J gave up 4 bases and V 7 bases, and 7 bases lay outside the gene matches. This CDR3 is 13 amino acids long. The germline gives CDR1 SQVTM, CDR2 ANQGSEA. The CDR3 DNA follows: TGCAGCGCCCTAACAGGGGGTGCAGATACGCAGTATTTT. This sequence encodes CSALTGGADTQYF.

The CDR3 protein is CASSVDFSPYEQYF. Here the CDR3 DNA reads TGTGCCAGCAGCGTAGATTTCAGCCCCTACGAGCAGTACTTC. The V gene is TRBV9, the J gene TRBJ2-7; D is ambiguous. The germline gives CDR1 SGDLS, CDR2 YYNGEE. Trimming stripped 0 bases from V and 2 bases from J, with 9 bases between. The CDR3 length is 14 residues.

The rearrangement links TRBV5-6 to TRBJ2-7, with D tentatively TRBD1 or TRBD2 (5 bases each). Trimming stripped 7 bases from V and 4 bases from J, with 21 bases between. Germline V CDR1 and CDR2: SGHDT, YYEEEE. CDR3 length equals 15 residues. The CDR3 DNA is TGTGCCAGCGAGACCGGGACGAGGAGGTCGTACGAGCAGTACTTC. Translating it yields CASETGTRRSYEQYF.

V gene TRBV7-9 combines with J gene TRBJ2-7, with D perhaps TRBD1 or TRBD2 (5 bases each). V dropped 7 bases and J dropped 3 bases, with 10 bases sitting between them. CDR1 SEHNR and CDR2 FQNEAQ come from the germline V gene (reference sequence). The CDR3 length is 12 residues. The CDR3 is CASTLGGYEQYF. CDR3 in DNA: TGTGCCAGCACCCTTGGGGGCTACGAGCAGTACTTC.

This chain uses TRBV15 with TRBJ2-3; 8 nucleotides match TRBD1. CDR3 length equals 14 residues. Germline-derived CDR1 and CDR2 are LNHNV and YYDKDF (reference sequence). V lost 5 bases to trimming and J lost 5 bases; unmatched junction nucleotides: 6. The CDR3 sequence is CATSRDRKIDTQYF. The CDR3 region has the DNA TGTGCCACCAGCCGGGACAGGAAGATAGATACGCAGTATTTT.

The chain employs TRBV5-1 and TRBJ2-5; 7 bases match TRBD1. The CDR3 is 14 amino acids. The germline V gene has CDR1 SGHRS and CDR2 YFSETQ. After removal of 0 bases from V and 5 bases from J, the junction contained 4 bases not matched to a gene. The CDR3 nucleotides read TGCGCCAGCAGCTTGGAAAGGGGGCTGGAGACCCAGTACTTC. Encoded protein: CASSLERGLETQYF.

The V and J genes are TRBV15 and TRBJ2-7, with 8 bases identical to TRBD2. The germline gives CDR1 LNHNV, CDR2 YYDKDF (reference sequence). J lost 2 bases, V lost 0 bases, and 3 bases had no gene match. The CDR3 totals 15 residues. The CDR3 DNA is TGTGCCACCAGCAGAGACCATAGCGGGACCTACGAGCAGTACTTC. Its translation is CATSRDHSGTYEQYF.

In this sample, this clone turned up a few times. The V gene is TRBV5-1, the J gene TRBJ2-7, with D unresolved. Deletions cut 0 bases from V and 3 bases from J, with 7 bases between. The CDR3 consists of 13 residues. Germline V gives CDR1 SGHRS, CDR2 YFSETQ. The CDR3 bases are TGCGCCAGCAGCTTGGTGGGTTACTACGAGCAGTACTTC. This sequence encodes CASSLVGYYEQYF.

The rearrangement joins TRBV20-1 to TRBJ1-2, with TRBD1 as a possible D gene (5 bases). Germline loops: CDR1 DFQATT, CDR2 SNEGSKA (reference sequence). Trimming removed 8 bases from V and 7 bases from J, with 14 bases in between. This CDR3 is built from 11 residues. The CDR3 DNA reads as TGCAGTCCCTGGGCTGGGGGTGGCTACACCTTC. This codes for CSPWAGGGYTF.

The genes are TRBV25-1 and TRBJ1-1; no reliable D call. The CDR3 is made up of 14 amino acids. Germline loops: CDR1 MGHDK, CDR2 SYGVNS. With 2 bases removed from V and 0 bases from J, the gap between germline ends came to 7 bases. In nucleotides, the CDR3 is TGTGCCAGCAGTGAAACGGCGGTGAACACTGAAGCTTTCTTT. Translated: CASSETAVNTEAFF.